The 23 T cell receptor beta chains presented below share a single source sample, sequenced in a study of blood T cell repertoires in COVID-19. The method was immunoSEQ multiplex PCR; TCRdb's version includes in-frame clones alone and lacks a portion of them. The sample carries about 220,000 clones, 85% recorded once. Sequencing used peripheral blood. These receptors all come from a woman between 65 and 79 years old with COVID-19, enrolled during active disease.

This rearrangement joins TRBV7-8 to TRBJ1-6, with TRBD1 identical over 7 bases. In germline, CDR1 is SGHVS, CDR2 FQNEAQ. The CDR3 is made up of 15 amino acids. Trimming removed 3 bases from V and 7 bases from J; junction bases left unmatched: 6. The chain's CDR3 is CASSLLTGQNSPLHF. For the CDR3, the DNA is TGTGCCAGCAGCTTGCTGACAGGGCAGAATTCACCCCTCCACTTT.

This chain uses TRBV5-1 with TRBJ1-6; perhaps TRBD1 as D (6 bases). In germline, CDR1 is SGHRS, CDR2 YFSETQ. The V end was cut by 4 bases, the J end by 5 bases, with 13 bases between. This CDR3 comprises 15 residues. This CDR3 is CASSPGEGDNSPLHF. CDR3 nucleotides: TGCGCCAGCAGCCCGGGGGAGGGGGATAATTCACCCCTCCACTTT. The full variable domain, completed using reference TRBV5-1 and TRBJ1-6, is KAGVTQTPRYLIKTRGQQVTLSCSPISGHRSVSWYQQTPGQGLQFLFEYFSETQRNKGNFPGRFSGRQFSNSRSEMNVSTLELGDSALYLCASSPGEGDNSPLHFGNGTRLTVT.

The chain joins TRBV2 to TRBJ1-3; 10 bases line up with TRBD1. After removal of 4 bases from V and 4 bases from J, the junction contained 4 bases not matched to a gene. From germline, CDR1 is SNHLY and CDR2 FYNNEI. CDR3 length: 15 residues. The DNA for the CDR3 is TGTGCCAGCAGTGGCGACAGGGGGCAGGGAAACACCATATATTTT. Translated: CASSGDRGQGNTIYF.

CDR3 in DNA: TGTGCCAGCAGCTCAGGACTAGGTCCGGCCAAAAACATTCAGTACTTC. Protein: CASSSGLGPAKNIQYF. The chain links TRBV5-4 to TRBJ2-4; TRBD2 matches at 7 bases. V dropped 3 bases and J dropped 1; count of bases not matched to a gene: 7. The germline V gene has CDR1 SGHNT and CDR2 YYREEE (reference sequence). This CDR3 spans 16 amino acids.

The chain links TRBV5-4 to TRBJ2-5, with D possibly matching TRBD1 (6 bases). Trimming took 4 bases from V and 1 from J, leaving 11 bases between them. Germline values: CDR1 SGHNT, CDR2 YYREEE (reference sequence). The length of the CDR3 is 14 residues. For the CDR3, the DNA is TGTGCCAGCAGCCAGGACAGCCTCCAAGAGACCCAGTACTTC. Encoded protein: CASSQDSLQETQYF.

This chain joins TRBV6-5 and TRBJ2-7, with a tentative D call TRBD1 (5 bases). Between the trimmed V and J ends, which lost 4 bases and 0 bases, there was a span of 10 bases. Germline CDR1 is MNHEY and CDR2 is SVGAGI. The CDR3 runs 14 residues. The CDR3 is CASSSTAYSYEQYF. CDR3 sequence (DNA): TGTGCCAGCAGTTCGACAGCTTACTCCTACGAGCAGTACTTC.

The chain employs TRBV18 and TRBJ1-2, with a weak D call TRBD1 (6 bases). Trimming removed 2 bases from V and 6 bases from J, with 10 bases in between. The CDR3 contains 13 residues. The germline V gene encodes CDR1 KGHSH and CDR2 LQKENI. The CDR3: CASSPTGMDGYTF. The CDR3, as DNA: TGTGCCAGCTCACCAACAGGGATGGATGGCTACACCTTC.

The chain uses TRBV19 and TRBJ2-7; D is unresolved. CDR3 size: 14 residues. In germline, CDR1 is LNHDA, CDR2 SQIVND (reference sequence). V was shortened by 4 bases and J by 5 bases, with 15 bases between the two germline ends. CDR3: CASSTGPGYDEQYF. The CDR3 nucleotides are TGTGCCAGTAGTACGGGTCCGGGTTACGACGAGCAGTACTTC.

V gene TRBV6-2 or TRBV6-3 combines with J gene TRBJ2-2; 10 nucleotides match TRBD1. V was pared by 5 bases and J by 5 bases, with 5 bases of the junction left unmatched. The CDR3 is made up of 15 amino acids. CDR1 and CDR2 from the germline V gene are MNHEY and SVGEGT. The CDR3 DNA reads as TGTGCCAGCAGTGGCCGGGACAGGGGAACCGGGGAGCTGTTTTTT. Translated, it gives CASSGRDRGTGELFF.

This chain uses TRBV18 with TRBJ2-7, with 11 nucleotides matching TRBD2. CDR3 size: 16 residues. Trimming removed 0 bases from V and 7 bases from J; junction bases left unmatched: 8. Germline CDR1 reads KGHSH; CDR2 reads LQKENI. In DNA, the CDR3 is TGTGCCAGCTCACCACCGATGACTAGCGGGGCCGGGGAGCAGTACTTC. It is translated as CASSPPMTSGAGEQYF.

This clone has more than one count but fewer than ten. The chain joins TRBV19 to TRBJ1-4; D not certain. Germline lookup yields CDR1 LNHDA and CDR2 SQIVND (reference sequence). The length of the CDR3 is 15 residues. The germline V and J ends were trimmed by 5 bases and 3 bases, with 13 bases remaining between them. CDR3 bases: TGTGCCAGTAGTCGTCGCTTCCAGGCTAATGAAAAACTGTTTTTT. It yields the protein CASSRRFQANEKLFF.

The chain is built from TRBV4-2 and TRBJ1-3; D gene ambiguous. The V gene lost 0 bases and the J gene lost 4 bases, with 10 bases spanning the gap. The CDR3 loop spans 15 amino acids. The germline V gene has CDR1 LGHNA and CDR2 YNFKEQ. The CDR3 protein is CASSQDWREGNTIYF. The CDR3 DNA follows: TGTGCCAGCAGCCAAGATTGGAGAGAGGGAAACACCATATATTTT.

This clone has only one observation. The genes are TRBV4-3 and TRBJ1-6; D call uncertain. Trimming left V 0 bases short and J 5 bases short, with 14 bases between. In germline, CDR1 is LGHNA, CDR2 YSLEER. The CDR3 contains 17 residues. In DNA, the CDR3 is TGCGCCAGCAGCCAAGAAGTCCCTTCTAGTCATAATTCACCCCTCCACTTT. Amino acid sequence: CASSQEVPSSHNSPLHF.

The V call is TRBV14, the J call TRBJ1-1; 7 bases align to TRBD1. J gave up 0 bases and V 3 bases, and 4 bases lay outside the gene matches. The germline gives CDR1 SGHDN, CDR2 FVKESK. The CDR3 extends over 15 amino acids. This chain's CDR3 is CASSQTGWMNTEAFF. The CDR3 DNA is TGTGCCAGCAGCCAGACAGGGTGGATGAACACTGAAGCTTTCTTT.

This clone has a handful of counts. V and J are TRBV7-8 and TRBJ1-2; D might be TRBD1 (6 bases). CDR3 size: 15 residues. Trimming stripped 3 bases from V and 4 bases from J, with 15 bases between. Germline V gene data show CDR1 as SGHVS and CDR2 as FQNEAQ. For the CDR3, the DNA is TGTGCCAGCAGCTTGGGGGCGGCAAGTGGCTATGGCTACACCTTC. This encodes CASSLGAASGYGYTF.

V gene TRBV5-4 combines with J gene TRBJ2-7; weak D call: TRBD1 (6 bases). Trimming removed 4 bases from V and 2 bases from J, with 13 bases in between. CDR1 is SGHNT, CDR2 YYREEE, per germline (reference sequence). This CDR3 comprises 14 residues. CDR3 in DNA: TGTGCCAGCAGCAACCGACAGGACCCCTACGAGCAGTACTTC. It yields the protein CASSNRQDPYEQYF.

The rearrangement links TRBV4-2 to TRBJ1-5; D unresolved. Trimming took 0 bases from V and 7 from J, leaving 4 bases between them. This CDR3 is built from 12 residues. Germline CDR1 and CDR2: LGHNA and YNFKEQ. CDR3 residues: CASSQDRQPQHF. The CDR3 DNA is TGTGCCAGCAGCCAAGATAGACAGCCCCAGCATTTT.

This clone was seen more than once but under ten times. This chain joins TRBV30 and TRBJ1-2, with a weak D call TRBD1 (5 bases). The CDR3 is made up of 13 amino acids. The ends were cut back, 0 bases at V and 8 bases at J, with 13 bases in the middle. Germline V gene sequence: CDR1 GTSNPN, CDR2 SVGIG (reference sequence). CDR3 coding DNA: TGTGCCTGGAGTGTACTGTATCAGGGCGGCTACACCTTC. Its protein is CAWSVLYQGGYTF.

The table lists this clone with a few counts. CDR3 coding DNA: TGTGCCAGCAGCTTAAACAGGGGGCACACTGAAGCTTTCTTT. This sequence encodes CASSLNRGHTEAFF. V gene TRBV7-9 combines with J gene TRBJ1-1; 9 nucleotides agree with TRBD1. Trimming removed 2 bases from V and 3 bases from J; junction bases left unmatched: 1. The CDR3 has 14 amino acids. Germline CDR1 reads SEHNR; CDR2 reads FQNEAQ (reference sequence).

For this clone: One end of the junction is discordant with germline, which a read error may explain. The chain employs TRBV6-2 or TRBV6-3 and TRBJ1-3; D not resolved. This CDR3 contains 14 residues. Germline V CDR1 and CDR2: MNHEY, SVGEGT. The CDR3 coding sequence is TGTGCCACCAGTTACACCGGCTCTGGAAACACCATATATTTT. Protein: CATSYTGSGNTIYF.

The rearrangement joins TRBV25-1 to TRBJ1-2; D ambiguous. Germline CDR1 MGHDK, CDR2 SYGVNS. The V and J ends lost 0 bases and 2 bases respectively, with 13 bases between them. There are 16 residues in the CDR3. The CDR3 protein is CASSEYSGGRNYGYTF. As DNA, the CDR3 is TGTGCCAGCAGTGAATATAGCGGTGGAAGAAACTATGGCTACACCTTC.

The J gene is TRBJ1-1, the V gene TRBV24-1; tentative D call: TRBD1 (5 bases). The germline CDR1 and CDR2 sequences are KGHDR and SFDVKD. The ends were cut back, 4 bases at V and 5 bases at J, with 7 bases in the middle. CDR3 length: 12 residues. Written as DNA, the CDR3 is TGTGCCACCAGTGACGGGGGGACTGAAGCTTTCTTT. It codes for CATSDGGTEAFF.

The chain uses TRBV5-1 and TRBJ1-1; the D is unclear. V was clipped by 0 bases and J by 0 bases, with 12 bases between them. The CDR3 sequence is 16 residues long. Per germline, CDR1 SGHRS and CDR2 YFSETQ. The CDR3 DNA reads TGCGCCAGCAGCTTGGGGTTGAGTGGTATGAACACTGAAGCTTTCTTT. This codes for CASSLGLSGMNTEAFF.